These 15 T cell receptor beta chains originate from one sample sequenced in a study of beta chain features in type 1 diabetes (dated by TCRdb to the late 2010s). Libraries were made using the immunoSEQ multiplex PCR assay. The entire amount of isolated RNA was reverse transcribed using the High Capacity cDNA Reverse Transcription Kit, so the sequenced TCRB transcripts were expressed ones. Entries here come from immuneACCESS through TCRdb and include only in-frame sequences with V and J called. Some clones fail to appear in such tables; in the studies checked, an unresolved V gene covers under half of the shortfall, and the cause of the remainder is unknown. A total of 120,000 to 150,000 clones appear in this sample, about 50% of them only once. The ten largest make up around 0.45% of the sample. Input material: Tregs from blood. The intended sense of this specimen's cell subset or site label: regulatory CD4+ T cells. These TCRs come from a man aged 18 to 30 in good health.

Remarks on this clone: The sample carries other DNA sequences with the same CDR3. The chain carries TRBV7-3 and TRBJ2-2; D not certain. The V gene lost 0 bases and the J gene lost 2 bases, with 4 bases spanning the gap. CDR3 size: 14 residues. The germline gives CDR1 SGHTA, CDR2 FQGTGA. The CDR3 nucleotides read TGTGCCAGCAGCTTAACCGTTAACACCGGGGAGCTGTTTTTT. Amino acid sequence: CASSLTVNTGELFF.

V is TRBV28 and J is TRBJ2-5; tentative D call: TRBD2 (5 bases). V dropped 6 bases and J dropped 1 base, with 15 bases sitting between them. The CDR3 extends over 15 amino acids. Germline CDR1 and CDR2: MDHEN and SYDVKM. CDR3 DNA: TGTGCCAGCAGCCGTATCGATGGACTCCAAGAGACCCAGTACTTC. As protein: CASSRIDGLQETQYF.

V gene TRBV9 combines with J gene TRBJ2-2, with 10 nucleotides matching TRBD2. Per the germline V gene, CDR1 is SGDLS and CDR2 is YYNGEE. The length of the CDR3 is 16 residues. The V gene end was trimmed by 0 bases and the J gene end by 5 bases; junction bases not matched to a gene: 4. The DNA of the CDR3 is TGTGCCAGCAGCGTAGGAGCGGGGGGGCGGACCGGGGAGCTGTTTTTT. The encoded protein is CASSVGAGGRTGELFF.

The rearrangement joins TRBV28 to TRBJ1-2, with a tentative D call TRBD1 (6 bases). Germline V gene lookup returns CDR1 MDHEN and CDR2 SYDVKM. V lost 4 bases and J 7 bases, leaving 19 bases between the germline ends. This CDR3 contains 15 residues. In nucleotides, the CDR3 is TGTGCCAGCAGTTCCCGGACAGAACTGTCCTCTGGCTACACCTTC. Translating it yields CASSSRTELSSGYTF.

Remarks on this clone: Additional DNA sequences in this sample encode the identical CDR3. The chain uses TRBV19 and TRBJ2-5; D not resolved. Trimming cost V 5 bases and J 2 bases, with 3 bases left between them. The CDR3 extends over 11 amino acids. Germline CDR1 and CDR2: LNHDA and SQIVND (reference sequence). DNA for the CDR3: TGTGCCAGTAGTCTTCAAGAGACCCAGTACTTC. This gives the protein CASSLQETQYF. Full variable domain (remainder filled in from reference TRBV19 and TRBJ2-5): DGGITQSPKYLFRKEGQNVTLSCEQNLNHDAMYWYRQDPGQGLRLIYYSQIVNDFQKGDIAEGYSVSREKKESFPLTVTSAQKNPTAFYLCASSLQETQYFGPGTRLLVL.

This chain uses TRBV25-1 with TRBJ2-7; 7 bases fit TRBD1. Germline CDR1 reads MGHDK; CDR2 reads SYGVNS. The J segment lost 2 bases and the V segment lost 6 bases, leaving 7 bases of the junction unmatched. The CDR3 has 14 residues. The CDR3 spells CASSRPGGTYEQYF. DNA for the CDR3: TGTGCCAGCAGCCGGCCAGGGGGAACCTACGAGCAGTACTTC.

Only a few counts were recorded for this clone. The chain is built from TRBV28 and TRBJ1-5; D perhaps matches TRBD1 (5 bases). The CDR3 length is 14 residues. CDR1 is MDHEN, CDR2 SYDVKM, per germline. V lost 2 bases to trimming and J lost 7 bases, with 12 bases between them. This CDR3 is CASSLTGGWQPQHF. The DNA of the CDR3 is TGTGCCAGCAGTTTAACGGGGGGATGGCAGCCCCAGCATTTT.

This rearrangement joins TRBV7-2 to TRBJ1-2, with D tentatively TRBD1 (6 bases). CDR3 length equals 17 residues. With 4 bases removed from V and 3 bases from J, the gap between germline ends came to 21 bases. The germline V gene has CDR1 SGHTA and CDR2 FQGNSA. The CDR3 spells CASSSPAGALGDYGYTF. The CDR3 region has the DNA TGTGCCAGCAGCTCCCCCGCGGGGGCCCTCGGGGACTATGGCTACACCTTC.

This clone was observed a few times. V gene TRBV29-1 combines with J gene TRBJ2-7, with 8 bases that match TRBD1. The CDR3 sequence is 12 residues long. J was trimmed by 4 bases and V by 6 bases; bases with no gene match: 5. Germline assignment: CDR1 SQVTM and CDR2 ANQGSEA. The CDR3 region has the DNA TGCAGCGTACGGACAGGGATATACGAGCAGTACTTC. Protein product: CSVRTGIYEQYF.

The chain carries TRBV11-2 and TRBJ2-5; 8 nucleotides match TRBD1. This CDR3 is 16 amino acids long. Germline lookup yields CDR1 SGHAT and CDR2 FQNNGV. V trimming: 5 bases; J trimming: 2 bases; junction bases outside the gene matches: 10. CDR3 region: CASSPSRTGYQETQYF. The CDR3 nucleotides read TGTGCCAGCAGCCCTAGCCGGACAGGGTATCAAGAGACCCAGTACTTC.

This clone showed up just a few times. J is TRBJ2-5 and V is TRBV21-1; the DNA was not compared with TRBD1, the D call given in the table. TRBV21-1 is a pseudogene. The CDR3 consists of 15 residues. The CDR3 loop is CASSKSPQIPETQYF. In DNA form, the CDR3 reads TGTGCCAGCAGCAAAAGTCCCCAGATCCCAGAGACCCAGTACTTC.

The table lists this clone with a few counts. This chain uses TRBV5-1 with TRBJ1-2; D gene ambiguous. The CDR3 is 12 residues long. Germline V gives CDR1 SGHRS, CDR2 YFSETQ. V was clipped by 4 bases and J by 0 bases, with 4 bases between them. This chain's CDR3 is CASSPANYGYTF. CDR3 sequence (DNA): TGCGCCAGCAGCCCGGCTAACTATGGCTACACCTTC.

The chain carries TRBV29-1 and TRBJ1-2; TRBD1 matches at 10 bases. The V gene's germline CDR1 is SQVTM and CDR2 ANQGSEA. Trimming took 6 bases from V and 7 from J; bases not matched to a gene: 5. The CDR3 loop spans 12 amino acids. The CDR3 is CSVDRGLGGYTF. The CDR3 bases are TGCAGCGTCGACAGGGGGCTTGGTGGCTACACCTTC.

The V call is TRBV7-3, the J call TRBJ2-2; D ambiguous. Germline CDR1 is SGHTA and CDR2 is FQGTGA. V lost 2 bases and J lost 0, with 10 bases in between. The CDR3 is 16 amino acids. For the CDR3, the DNA is TGTGCCAGCAGCTTACGCTTCTTAGCGAACACCGGGGAGCTGTTTTTT. Translation: CASSLRFLANTGELFF.

The rearrangement links TRBV4-3 to TRBJ2-7; no reliable D call. Trimming shortened V by 1 base and J by 2 bases, and 9 bases separated the two germline ends. Germline CDR1 is LGHNA and CDR2 is YSLEER. The CDR3 length is 14 residues. CDR3 bases: TGCGCCAGCAGCCAAGGAACTCCTCCCTACGAGCAGTACTTC. Amino acid sequence: CASSQGTPPYEQYF.